What follows are 27 T cell receptor beta chains derived from one specimen sequenced in a study of T cells in Graves' hyperthyroidism and ophthalmopathy. TCR beta CDR3 sequences were amplified from RNA transcripts. The primer set for the first-round RT-PCR of the TCR CDR3 was HTBI. TCRdb used MiXCR to reprocess the multiplex PCR reads, holding one entry per CDR3 protein. Altogether 370,000 or so distinct CDR3 sequences are present, around an eighth being singletons, with the ten largest covering more than 20%. Sequencing used blood. These receptors were taken from a man aged 25 to 40 with Graves' hyperthyroidism that later progressed to Graves' ophthalmopathy.

In its sample, this clonotype was seen once. V usage is TRBV19 and J usage is TRBJ1-2; 7 bases line up with TRBD1. Germline CDR1 and CDR2: LNHDA and SQIVND (reference sequence). V was clipped by 10 bases and J by 2 bases; unmatched bases: 13. The CDR3 runs to 15 residues. The CDR3 coding sequence is TGTGCCACCTGGGGACAGTGGGCGAAGAACTATGGCTACACCTTC. Translated, it gives CATWGQWAKNYGYTF.

This clonotype was observed a handful of times. The CDR3 protein is CASSLDSLETQYF. CDR3 nucleotides: TGTGCCAGCAGCTTGGACTCTCTGGAGACCCAGTACTTC. The V call is TRBV5-5, the J call TRBJ2-5; D not certain. This CDR3 is 13 amino acids long. Between the trimmed V and J ends, which lost 0 bases and 5 bases, there was a span of 8 bases. Germline V gene data show CDR1 as SGHKS and CDR2 as YYEKEE (reference sequence).

This clonotype has at least ten counts. The chain joins TRBV6-2 or TRBV6-3 to TRBJ1-2; D unresolved. Germline V gene sequence: CDR1 MNHEY, CDR2 SVGEGT. The length of the CDR3 is 16 residues. V was cut by 4 bases and J by 5 bases, with 20 bases left in between. CDR3 coding DNA: TGTGCCAGCAGTTTTTCCTTGTGGACGGATTTGTATGGCTACACCTTC. This sequence encodes CASSFSLWTDLYGYTF.

This clonotype appeared many times. The J gene is TRBJ1-2, the V gene TRBV27; a weak D match, TRBD1 (5 bases). Looked up from germline, CDR1 is MNHEY and CDR2 is SMNVEV (reference sequence). V lost 2 bases and J 3 bases, leaving 16 bases between the germline ends. CDR3 size: 16 residues. The CDR3 sequence is CASSLQGPASDYGYTF. CDR3 DNA: TGTGCCAGCAGTTTACAGGGCCCAGCGTCTGACTATGGCTACACCTTC.

This clonotype was detected many times. The genes are TRBV7-2 and TRBJ1-3, with a weak D call TRBD1 (6 bases). The germline CDR1 and CDR2 sequences are SGHTA and FQGNSA. Trimming pared 6 bases from V and 0 bases from J, leaving 12 bases between. This CDR3 is built from 15 residues. In DNA, the CDR3 is TGTGCCAGCAGTCCACAGGGAACCTCTGGAAACACCATATATTTT. Its protein is CASSPQGTSGNTIYF. The full variable domain, its missing parts supplied by reference TRBV7-2 and TRBJ1-3, is GAGVSQSPSNKVTEKGKDVELRCDPISGHTALYWYRQSLGQGLEFLIYFQGNSAPDKSGLPSDRFSAERTGGSVSTLTIQRTQQEDSAVYLCASSPQGTSGNTIYFGEGSWLTVV.

The chain combines TRBV7-8 with TRBJ2-1; a possible D gene is TRBD2 (6 bases). Deletions cut 5 bases from V and 4 bases from J, with 18 bases between. This CDR3 spans 16 amino acids. In germline, CDR1 is SGHVS, CDR2 FQNEAQ. CDR3 amino acids: CASSPTRLVRYNEQFF. As DNA, the CDR3 is TGTGCCAGCAGCCCTACACGACTAGTTAGGTACAATGAGCAGTTCTTC.

This clonotype was counted a few times. The chain is built from TRBV5-4 and TRBJ2-7, with 10 bases aligning to TRBD2. V lost 4 bases to trimming and J lost 3 bases; unmatched junction nucleotides: 10. The CDR3 is 16 amino acids. The germline V gene encodes CDR1 SGHNT and CDR2 YYREEE (reference sequence). The CDR3 is CASSNTGTSERYEQYF. The CDR3 DNA reads TGTGCCAGCAGCAATACCGGGACTAGCGAACGCTACGAGCAGTACTTC. Full variable domain (missing parts from reference TRBV5-4 and TRBJ2-7): ETGVTQSPTHLIKTRGQQVTLRCSSQSGHNTVSWYQQALGQGPQFIFQYYREEENGRGNFPPRFSGLQFPNYSSELNVNALELDDSALYLCASSNTGTSERYEQYFGPGTRLTVT.

This clonotype was counted a few times. The chain recombines TRBV4-1 with TRBJ2-3; TRBD2 agrees at 9 bases. With 3 bases clipped from V and 5 bases from J, the junction kept 6 bases outside the gene matches. The CDR3 loop spans 15 amino acids. CDR1 is MGHRA and CDR2 is YSYEKL in the germline V gene. The chain's CDR3 is CASSHERGAGDTQYF. The CDR3 nucleotides read TGCGCCAGCAGCCATGAGCGGGGGGCGGGAGATACGCAGTATTTT.

The rearrangement links TRBV19 to TRBJ2-2; 7 bases match TRBD2. Trimming took 7 bases from V and 2 from J; bases not matched to a gene: 10. The CDR3 sequence is 16 residues long. Germline V lookup: CDR1 LNHDA, CDR2 SQIVND (reference sequence). CDR3 loop: CASTRRGGSNTGELFF. The CDR3 nucleotides are TGTGCCAGTACCAGACGGGGAGGGAGCAACACCGGGGAGCTGTTTTTT.

This clonotype showed up many times. The rearrangement joins TRBV7-9 to TRBJ1-1; 8 bases agree with TRBD1. The CDR3 covers 16 residues. Trimming took 2 bases from V and 0 from J; bases not matched to a gene: 5. CDR1 is SEHNR and CDR2 is FQNEAQ in the germline V gene (reference sequence). CDR3 protein: CASSLPQDRVNTEAFF. CDR3 nucleotides: TGTGCCAGCAGCTTACCCCAGGACAGGGTGAACACTGAAGCTTTCTTT.

The genes are TRBV7-9 and TRBJ2-2; 10 bases are shared with TRBD1. Per the germline V gene, CDR1 is SEHNR and CDR2 is FQNEAQ (reference sequence). The CDR3 totals 16 residues. The trim removed 1 base at V and 6 bases at J, leaving 5 bases unmatched. Here the CDR3 reads CASSLGQGALAGELFF. In nucleotides, the CDR3 is TGTGCCAGCAGCTTAGGACAGGGGGCGCTGGCCGGGGAGCTGTTTTTT.

The chain employs TRBV13 and TRBJ2-7; the match to TRBD2 covers 14 bases. Germline trimming cut 7 bases from V and 6 bases from J; bases unmatched to any gene: 5. The CDR3 spans 14 residues. The germline CDR1 and CDR2 sequences are PRHDT and FYEKMQ (reference sequence). The CDR3 bases are TGTGCCAGCACTGAGGGACTAGCGGGGGCCGAGCAGTACTTC. Amino acids: CASTEGLAGAEQYF.

This clonotype turned up a few times. CDR3 nucleotide sequence: TGTGCCTGGAGTACCCCAGGGACTGGGGCCAACGTCCTGACTTTC. This codes for CAWSTPGTGANVLTF. This sequence joins TRBV30 and TRBJ2-6; perhaps TRBD1 as D (5 bases). Germline V CDR1 and CDR2: GTSNPN, SVGIG (reference sequence). V gave up 2 bases and J gave up 2 bases, with 10 bases separating them. CDR3 size: 15 residues.

The rearrangement uses TRBV6-2 or TRBV6-3 and TRBJ2-5; 10 bases line up with TRBD1. The V segment lost 0 bases and the J segment 0 bases; nucleotides outside the gene matches: 1. The CDR3 is made up of 16 amino acids. The germline gives CDR1 MNHEY, CDR2 SVGEGT. CDR3 protein: CASSYSTGGYQETQYF. Here the CDR3 DNA reads TGTGCCAGCAGTTACTCGACAGGGGGCTACCAAGAGACCCAGTACTTC.

This chain uses TRBV6-1 with TRBJ1-5, with 9 bases fitting TRBD1. The trim removed 9 bases at V and 1 base at J, leaving 7 bases unmatched. CDR1 is MNHNS and CDR2 is SASEGT in the germline V gene. The CDR3 covers 15 residues. This CDR3 reads CASRVGTGSNQPQHF. CDR3 nucleotides: TGTGCCAGTCGTGTCGGGACAGGGAGCAATCAGCCCCAGCATTTT.

V and J are TRBV12-3 or TRBV12-4 and TRBJ2-3, with 14 bases matching TRBD2. The CDR3 is 15 amino acids. The trim removed 7 bases at V and 4 bases at J, leaving 4 bases unmatched. CDR3 bases: TGTGCCAGCAAGACTAGCGGGGGGGCAGCAGATACGCAGTATTTT. Protein sequence: CASKTSGGAADTQYF.

At least ten counts were recorded for this clonotype. The chain is built from TRBV6-1 and TRBJ2-5; the D gene is possibly TRBD1 (5 bases). This CDR3 has 13 amino acids. V was cut by 4 bases and J by 3 bases, with 9 bases left in between. Germline V gives CDR1 MNHNS, CDR2 SASEGT. CDR3 coding DNA: TGTGCCAGCAGTGCGACAGTGAAAGAGACCCAGTACTTC. Encoded protein: CASSATVKETQYF.

In its sample, this clonotype was seen a few times. The chain has TRBV6-1 and TRBJ1-1; D is uncertain. The CDR3 loop spans 15 amino acids. Germline V gene data show CDR1 as MNHNS and CDR2 as SASEGT. Trimming shortened V by 2 bases and J by 1 base, and 11 bases separated the two germline ends. CDR3 residues: CASSESFWQNTEAFF. CDR3 DNA sequence: TGTGCCAGCAGTGAAAGTTTTTGGCAGAACACTGAAGCTTTCTTT.

This clonotype was seen a handful of times. The rearrangement joins TRBV6-4 to TRBJ1-4; D call uncertain. The CDR3 spans 15 residues. V lost 8 bases and J lost 0, with 13 bases in between. Germline V gives CDR1 MRHNA, CDR2 SNTAGT. The DNA of the CDR3 is TGTGCCAGCCGTCCGCACGGCGCAACTAATGAAAAACTGTTTTTT. It translates to CASRPHGATNEKLFF.

V is TRBV3-1 and J is TRBJ1-2, with 7 positions matching TRBD1. This CDR3 is built from 13 residues. J lost 8 bases, V lost 1 base, and 4 bases had no gene match. In germline, CDR1 is LGHDT, CDR2 YNNKEL (reference sequence). The CDR3 sequence: CASSQAEGAGYTF. CDR3 DNA: TGTGCCAGCAGCCAAGCTGAGGGGGCGGGCTACACCTTC.

This clonotype was counted many times. This chain links TRBV28 with TRBJ2-5; weak D call: TRBD2 (6 bases). Germline V gene sequence: CDR1 MDHEN, CDR2 SYDVKM. The CDR3 is 12 residues long. With 3 bases removed from V and 7 bases from J, the gap between germline ends came to 9 bases. The CDR3 bases are TGTGCCAGCAGTTTTGCCGGGGGGACCCAGTACTTC. Translating it yields CASSFAGGTQYF.

The rearrangement links TRBV12-3 or TRBV12-4 to TRBJ2-7; either TRBD1 or TRBD2 may fit D (7 bases each). The CDR3 length is 12 residues. Trimming took 7 bases from V and 8 from J, leaving 15 bases between them. In DNA form, the CDR3 reads TGTGCCAGCACCCTGGGGAGGGGGCAGCAGTACTTC. This sequence encodes CASTLGRGQQYF.

This clonotype was recorded many times. The V call is TRBV28, the J call TRBJ1-1; the match to TRBD1 covers 7 bases. The length of the CDR3 is 16 residues. J gave up 3 bases and V 3 bases, and 10 bases lay outside the gene matches. The V gene's germline CDR1 is MDHEN and CDR2 SYDVKM. The CDR3 DNA reads as TGTGCCAGCAGTTTCAGCAGGGGGGGTTCGGACACTGAAGCTTTCTTT. Translation: CASSFSRGGSDTEAFF.

This clonotype was detected a few times. The CDR3 reads CAISDRDRGTDTQYF. The CDR3 DNA reads as TGTGCCATCAGTGACAGGGACAGGGGAACAGATACGCAGTATTTT. The chain combines TRBV10-3 with TRBJ2-3; 10 bases are a match to TRBD1. CDR3 length: 15 residues. V lost 3 bases, J lost 3 bases, and 3 bases stayed unmatched. From germline, CDR1 is ENHRY and CDR2 SYGVKD.

This clonotype has just one count. Since a much larger clone is just one base distant, this may be a read error. CDR3 sequence reads: CASGLSGTGDITGELFF. The CDR3 DNA follows: TGTGCTAGTGGTTTGTCAGGGACAGGCGACATAACCGGGGAGCTGTTTTTT. The chain recombines TRBV12-5 with TRBJ2-2; TRBD1 matches at 8 bases. Germline CDR1 LGHNT, CDR2 FRNRAP. V shed 2 bases and J 5 bases; nucleotides not matched to a gene: 10. CDR3 length: 17 residues.

This clonotype was detected a few times. With a much larger clone just one base away, this may be a read error. The chain recombines TRBV28 with TRBJ1-5; D might be TRBD1 (6 bases). The CDR3 spans 14 residues. Germline CDR1 MDHEN, CDR2 SYDVKM. Trimming removed 8 bases at V and 9 bases at J, with 20 bases between. The CDR3 DNA reads TGTGCCAGCTACAGGGACTTTTCAGATCGGCCCCAGCATTTT. It is translated as CASYRDFSDRPQHF.

This clonotype was recorded many times. The chain links TRBV20-1 to TRBJ2-1; 9 positions agree with TRBD2. The CDR3 runs 14 residues. V gave up 3 bases and J gave up 8 bases; unmatched junction bases: 8. Germline V gives CDR1 DFQATT, CDR2 SNEGSKA (reference sequence). This CDR3 is CSASAGGPRDEQFF. Here the CDR3 DNA reads TGCAGTGCTAGTGCGGGGGGGCCCCGGGATGAGCAGTTCTTC.